The clone carrying this TCR beta chain showed up many times. The data stem from a study of regulatory T cells in long-lasting Graves disease. The sample's time point: newly diagnosed GD, antithyroid drugs for less than 3 months. Extracted PBMC RNA gave rise to the TCR library. The germline CDR1 and CDR2 sequences are WSHSY and SAAADI. The CDR3 length is 13 residues. The V gene lost 4 bases and the J gene lost 5 bases, with 11 bases spanning the gap. With iRepertoire HTBI primers and Arm-PCR of CDR3 regions, TCR beta libraries were built. Each CDR3 protein is one row after TCRdb ran MiXCR on the multiplex PCR reads. This sample has about 620,000 distinct CDR3 sequences, with 15% to 20% found just once. The same sample was also studied in work on T cells in Graves' hyperthyroidism and ophthalmopathy. That paper states: In making diagnoses, clinical symptoms, serum thyroxine and TRAb, thyroid ultrasound and orbital computed tomography were all used.

Specimen: peripheral blood mononuclear cells (PBMCs), collected at new diagnosis, from a patient treated with antithyroid drugs. V and J are TRBV10-2 and TRBJ1-2; D might be TRBD1 (6 bases). The sequence was obtained from a woman between 25 and 40 years old with Graves disease. CDR3 in amino acids: CASSAGAAYGYTF. The CDR3 region has the DNA TGCGCCAGCAGTGCAGGGGCGGCATATGGCTACACCTTC.